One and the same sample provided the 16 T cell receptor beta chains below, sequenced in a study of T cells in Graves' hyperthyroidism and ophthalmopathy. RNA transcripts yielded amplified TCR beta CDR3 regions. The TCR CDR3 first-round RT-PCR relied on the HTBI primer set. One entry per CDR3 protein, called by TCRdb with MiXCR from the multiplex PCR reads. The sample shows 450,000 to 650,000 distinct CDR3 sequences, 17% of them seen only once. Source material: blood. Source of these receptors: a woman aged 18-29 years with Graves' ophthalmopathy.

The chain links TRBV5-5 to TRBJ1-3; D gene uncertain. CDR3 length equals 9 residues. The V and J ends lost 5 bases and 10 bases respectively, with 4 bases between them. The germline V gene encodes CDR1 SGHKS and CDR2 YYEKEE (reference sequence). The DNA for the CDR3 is TGTGCCAGCAGGTCAACCATATATTTT. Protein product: CASRSTIYF. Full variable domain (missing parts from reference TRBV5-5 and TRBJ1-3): DAGVTQSPTHLIKTRGQQVTLRCSPISGHKSVSWYQQVLGQGPQFIFQYYEKEERGRGNFPDRFSARQFPNYSSELNVNALLLGDSALYLCASRSTIYFGEGSWLTVV.

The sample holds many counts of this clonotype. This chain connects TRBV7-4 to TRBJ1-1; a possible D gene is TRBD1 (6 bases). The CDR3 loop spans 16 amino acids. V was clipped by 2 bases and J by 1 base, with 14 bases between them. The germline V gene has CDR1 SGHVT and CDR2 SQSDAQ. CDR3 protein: CASSLWQGRENTEAFF. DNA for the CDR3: TGTGCCAGCAGCTTATGGCAGGGGCGCGAGAACACTGAAGCTTTCTTT.

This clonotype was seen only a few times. The CDR3 reads CASSRGYARSSYNSPLHF. In DNA form, the CDR3 reads TGTGCCAGCAGCCGAGGGTATGCCCGAAGCTCCTATAATTCACCCCTCCACTTT. The chain joins TRBV14 to TRBJ1-6; D is uncertain. The germline gives CDR1 SGHDN, CDR2 FVKESK. The CDR3 contains 18 residues. Trimming took 4 bases from V and 0 from J, leaving 16 bases between them. The full variable domain, in which reference TRBV14 and TRBJ1-6 provide the parts outside the CDR3, is EAGVTQFPSHSVIEKGQTVTLRCDPISGHDNLYWYRRVMGKEIKFLLHFVKESKQDESGMPNNRFLAERTGGTYSTLKVQPAELEDSGVYFCASSRGYARSSYNSPLHFGNGTRLTVT.

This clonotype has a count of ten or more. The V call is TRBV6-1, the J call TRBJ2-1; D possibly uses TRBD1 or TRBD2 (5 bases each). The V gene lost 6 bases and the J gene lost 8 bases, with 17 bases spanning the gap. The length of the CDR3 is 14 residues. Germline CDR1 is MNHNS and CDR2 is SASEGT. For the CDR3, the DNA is TGTGCCAGCAGGGATCGGGGCACGGTGTATGAGCAGTTCTTC. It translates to CASRDRGTVYEQFF.

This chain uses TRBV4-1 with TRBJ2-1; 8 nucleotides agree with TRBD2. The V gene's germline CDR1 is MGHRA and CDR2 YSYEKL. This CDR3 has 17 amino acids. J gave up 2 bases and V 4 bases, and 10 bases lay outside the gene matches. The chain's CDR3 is CASSRELAGYPYNEQFF. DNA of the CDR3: TGCGCCAGCAGCCGAGAGCTAGCGGGTTACCCCTACAATGAGCAGTTCTTC.

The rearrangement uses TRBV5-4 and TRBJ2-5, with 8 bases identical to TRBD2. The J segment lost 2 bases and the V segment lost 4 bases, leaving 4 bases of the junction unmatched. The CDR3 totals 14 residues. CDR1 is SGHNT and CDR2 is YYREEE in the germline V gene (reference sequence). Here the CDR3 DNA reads TGTGCCAGCAGCGATCCTAGCGGGCAAGAGACCCAGTACTTC. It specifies CASSDPSGQETQYF. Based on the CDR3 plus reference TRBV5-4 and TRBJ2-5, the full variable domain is ETGVTQSPTHLIKTRGQQVTLRCSSQSGHNTVSWYQQALGQGPQFIFQYYREEENGRGNFPPRFSGLQFPNYSSELNVNALELDDSALYLCASSDPSGQETQYFGPGTRLLVL.

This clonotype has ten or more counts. CDR3 DNA sequence: TGCGCCAGCAGCCACACGGACAGCGGGAGGACTGAAGCTTTCTTT. The encoded protein is CASSHTDSGRTEAFF. The J gene is TRBJ1-1, the V gene TRBV4-1; D is perhaps TRBD1 (6 bases). The V end lost 3 bases, the J end lost 5 bases, and 16 bases lay between the germline ends. CDR1 and CDR2 from the germline V gene are MGHRA and YSYEKL. CDR3 size: 15 residues.

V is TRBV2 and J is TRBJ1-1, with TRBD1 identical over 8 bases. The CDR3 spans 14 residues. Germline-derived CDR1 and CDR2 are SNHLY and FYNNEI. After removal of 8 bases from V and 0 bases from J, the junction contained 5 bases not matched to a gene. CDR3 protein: CASVRTGLNTEAFF. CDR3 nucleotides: TGTGCCAGCGTCCGGACAGGGTTGAACACTGAAGCTTTCTTT.

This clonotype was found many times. Written as DNA, the CDR3 is TGTGCCATCATGAGGAGCCACGACCCTGGAAACACCATATATTTT. Its translation: CAIMRSHDPGNTIYF. The chain links TRBV10-3 to TRBJ1-3; D gene ambiguous. The V and J ends lost 7 bases and 2 bases respectively, with 15 bases between them. The germline V gene has CDR1 ENHRY and CDR2 SYGVKD. The CDR3 has 15 amino acids.

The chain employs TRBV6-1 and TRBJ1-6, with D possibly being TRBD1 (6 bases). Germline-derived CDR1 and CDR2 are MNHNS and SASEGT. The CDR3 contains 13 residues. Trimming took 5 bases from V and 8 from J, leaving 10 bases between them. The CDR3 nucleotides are TGTGCCAGCAGTCGCGAGGGGGATTCACCCCTCCACTTT. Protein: CASSREGDSPLHF.

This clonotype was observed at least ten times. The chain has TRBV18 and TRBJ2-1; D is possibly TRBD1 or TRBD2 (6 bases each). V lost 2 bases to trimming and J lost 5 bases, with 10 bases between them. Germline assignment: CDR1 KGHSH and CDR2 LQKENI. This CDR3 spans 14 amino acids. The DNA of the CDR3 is TGTGCCAGCTCACCAGGGGGGCCGGACAATGAGCAGTTCTTC. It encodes CASSPGGPDNEQFF.

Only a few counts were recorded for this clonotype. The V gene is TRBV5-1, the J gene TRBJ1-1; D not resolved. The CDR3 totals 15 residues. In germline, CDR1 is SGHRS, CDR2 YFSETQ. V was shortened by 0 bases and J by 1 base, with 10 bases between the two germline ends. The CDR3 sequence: CASSLEGEWNTEAFF. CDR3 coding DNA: TGCGCCAGCAGCTTGGAGGGAGAATGGAACACTGAAGCTTTCTTT.

Here the CDR3 DNA reads TGTGCCAGCAGATATCTAGCGGGGGCCACAGATACGCAGTATTTT. Amino acid sequence: CASRYLAGATDTQYF. The chain carries TRBV7-8 and TRBJ2-3, with 10 bases identical to TRBD2. Per germline, CDR1 SGHVS and CDR2 FQNEAQ. The CDR3 contains 15 residues. V dropped 6 bases and J dropped 2; count of bases not matched to a gene: 5.

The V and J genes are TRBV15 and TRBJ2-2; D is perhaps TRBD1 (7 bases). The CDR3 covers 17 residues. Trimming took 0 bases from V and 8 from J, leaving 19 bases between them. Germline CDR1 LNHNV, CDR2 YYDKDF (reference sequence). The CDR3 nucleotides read TGTGCCACCAGCAGAGAATGGACCCACAGGGGAGGTGGGGAGCTGTTTTTT. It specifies CATSREWTHRGGGELFF.

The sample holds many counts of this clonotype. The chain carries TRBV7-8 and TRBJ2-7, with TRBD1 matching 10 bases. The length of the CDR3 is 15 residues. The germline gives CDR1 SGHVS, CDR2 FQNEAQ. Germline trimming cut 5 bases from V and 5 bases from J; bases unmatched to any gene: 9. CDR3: CASSPPGQGLNEQYF. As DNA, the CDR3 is TGTGCCAGCAGCCCACCGGGACAGGGGCTCAACGAGCAGTACTTC.

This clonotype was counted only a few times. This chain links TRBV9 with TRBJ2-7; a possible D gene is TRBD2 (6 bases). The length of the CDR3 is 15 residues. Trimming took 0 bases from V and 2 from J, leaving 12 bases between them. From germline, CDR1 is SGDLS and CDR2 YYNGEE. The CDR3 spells CASSVEGGVAYEQYF. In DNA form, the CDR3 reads TGTGCCAGCAGCGTAGAAGGAGGGGTGGCCTACGAGCAGTACTTC.